This TCR beta chain was documented in a study of blood T cell repertoires in COVID-19. TCRdb's copy holds only in-frame clones and misses some; the assay was immunoSEQ multiplex PCR. The sample contains some 48,000 clones, around four fifths of which appear only once. Trimming pared 5 bases from V and 1 base from J, leaving 27 bases between. Per germline, CDR1 LNHDA and CDR2 SQIVND (reference sequence). This CDR3 is 20 amino acids long. Input material: peripheral blood. The clonotype was recovered from a human donor in a cohort sampled during active COVID-19. V usage is TRBV19 and J usage is TRBJ2-4, with a tentative D call TRBD2 (5 bases). The CDR3 reads CASSPPWVALPPGAKNIQYF. The CDR3 DNA follows: TGTGCCAGTAGTCCTCCTTGGGTAGCACTTCCTCCGGGGGCCAAAAACATTCAGTACTTC.